The rows below give T cell receptor beta chains drawn from one sample of a study of blood T cell repertoires in COVID-19. Repertoires were generated with immunoSEQ multiplex PCR, while TCRdb's copy carries only in-frame clones and drops some. The sample has around 70,000 clones, around 86% seen once; the top ten hold 29%. Source material: peripheral blood. The source of these receptors is an elderly woman with active or convalescent COVID-19. The CDR3 runs from the conserved cysteine through the conserved F or W. A D gene is named only where the DNA matches it firmly. Not every row has a clone size; where given, it reads once, few, many or a size class.

d_gene	v_gene	j_gene	abundance	CDR3nt	CDR3aa
.	TRBV24-1	TRBJ2-5	once	TGTGCCACCAGTGATTCAGGGGCTACTAAGCGAGAGACCCAGTACTTC	CATSDSGATKRETQYF
.	TRBV7-2	TRBJ1-2	.	TGTGCCAGCAGCTTAGATGGGCGTCGGCCCTATGGCTACACCTTC	CASSLDGRRPYGYTF
TRBD1	TRBV10-2	TRBJ1-2	once	TGCGCCAGCGGGGGACAGGGGGAACTCTATGGCTACACCTTC	CASGGQGELYGYTF
.	TRBV7-8	TRBJ1-2	.	TGTGCCAGCAGCCGGCAGGTCGAGAGTGGCTACACCTTC	CASSRQVESGYTF
.	TRBV5-4	TRBJ1-6	few	TGTGCCAGCAGCTTTGATTCCTCGAGTTCACCCCTCCACTTT	CASSFDSSSSPLHF
.	TRBV3-1/TRBV3-2	TRBJ1-6	.	TGTGCCAGCAGCCAAACTCCCCTCCACTTT	CASSQTPLHF
TRBD1	TRBV5-1	TRBJ1-1	.	TGCGCCAGCAGCTTCTCAGGGGGTCGGAGCACTGAAGCTTTCTTT	CASSFSGGRSTEAFF
.	TRBV6-6	TRBJ2-7	.	TGTGCCCACCCCCGGGCAGGGGCCGGCGAGCAGTACTTC	CAHPRAGAGEQYF
TRBD1	TRBV19	TRBJ2-2	.	TGTGCCAGTATTCCCCGACAGGGTGCTGGCACCGGGGAGCTGTTTTTT	CASIPRQGAGTGELFF
TRBD1	TRBV5-4	TRBJ1-6	.	TGTGCCAGCAGCCTCGCGCGGGGGACAGGGAATTCACCCCTCCACTTT	CASSLARGTGNSPLHF
.	TRBV3-1/TRBV3-2	TRBJ1-2	.	TGTGCCAGCAGCCAAGATCAGACAGCCCACTATGGCTACACCTTC	CASSQDQTAHYGYTF
.	TRBV7-9	TRBJ2-1	.	TGTGCCAGCAGCTTCGGGGGGCTCTACAATGAGCAGTTCTTC	CASSFGGLYNEQFF
.	TRBV5-1	TRBJ1-1	.	TGCGCCAGCAGCCTACAGACAGGGAACACTGAAGCTTTCTTT	CASSLQTGNTEAFF
.	TRBV5-1	TRBJ2-1	.	TGCGCCAGCAGCTCATATAGCGGCGGCGGACTCAATGAGCAGTTCTTC	CASSSYSGGGLNEQFF
.	TRBV5-5	TRBJ2-7	.	TGTGCCAGCAGCTTCGGGTTGGCAGAATCCTACGAGCAGTACTTC	CASSFGLAESYEQYF